What follows are 22 T cell receptor beta chains derived from one specimen sequenced in a study of cytomegalovirus exposure and HLA in healthy donors. Using immunoSEQ multiplex PCR, the repertoire was profiled, and TCRdb retains in-frame clones only, with some absent. The repertoire has tens of thousands of clones, about 89% of them found once; the top ten carry around 1.7%. The sequenced sample consisted of PBMCs. These receptor sequences come from a young woman in good health and CMV-seronegative.

This chain links TRBV4-1 with TRBJ1-2; 7 positions agree with TRBD1. Germline trimming cut 1 base from V and 4 bases from J; bases unmatched to any gene: 6. The CDR3 is made up of 15 amino acids. Germline loops: CDR1 MGHRA, CDR2 YSYEKL. The CDR3 loop is CASSQALQGSYGYTF. The CDR3 DNA reads TGCGCCAGCAGCCAAGCCCTACAGGGGTCCTATGGCTACACCTTC.

The CDR3 sequence: CASSLDRVRETQYF. CDR3 coding DNA: TGTGCCAGCAGCCTAGACAGGGTGCGAGAGACCCAGTACTTC. V and J are TRBV28 and TRBJ2-5; 7 nucleotides match TRBD1. Per the germline V gene, CDR1 is MDHEN and CDR2 is SYDVKM. This CDR3 region has 14 residues. Unmatched junction bases numbered 8, after V lost 6 bases and J lost 4 bases.

This clone has a count of ten or more. The chain is built from TRBV28 and TRBJ2-7; maybe TRBD1 (5 bases). CDR3 size: 15 residues. V was shortened by 3 bases and J by 3 bases, with 15 bases between the two germline ends. From germline, CDR1 is MDHEN and CDR2 SYDVKM. The CDR3 loop is CASSFSVGAHYEQYF. In DNA, the CDR3 is TGTGCCAGCAGTTTTTCCGTAGGGGCCCACTACGAGCAGTACTTC.

The rearrangement uses TRBV6-1 and TRBJ1-1, with D perhaps TRBD1 (6 bases). With 7 bases removed from V and 2 bases from J, the gap between germline ends came to 11 bases. The CDR3 contains 13 residues. Germline V CDR1 and CDR2: MNHNS, SASEGT. The DNA of the CDR3 is TGTGCCAGCACACGGGGGGCTAACACTGAAGCTTTCTTT. Its protein is CASTRGANTEAFF.

In its sample, this clone was seen once. The V call is TRBV7-6, the J call TRBJ1-1; 8 bases match TRBD1. V was pared by 5 bases and J by 0 bases, with 5 bases of the junction left unmatched. CDR1 and CDR2 from the germline V gene are SGHVS and FNYEAQ. This CDR3 region has 15 residues. DNA for the CDR3: TGTGCCAGCAGCCCTTCGGACAGGGTGAACACTGAAGCTTTCTTT. This encodes CASSPSDRVNTEAFF. The full variable domain, completed using reference TRBV7-6 and TRBJ1-1, is GAGVSQSPRYKVTKRGQDVALRCDPISGHVSLYWYRQALGQGPEFLTYFNYEAQQDKSGLPNDRFSAERPEGSISTLTIQRTEQRDSAMYRCASSPSDRVNTEAFFGQGTRLTVV.

The chain has TRBV7-3 and TRBJ2-7; 10 bases fit TRBD1. Germline lookup yields CDR1 SGHTA and CDR2 FQGTGA. The CDR3 totals 13 residues. V was clipped by 5 bases and J by 6 bases; unmatched bases: 4. CDR3 protein: CASSQDRGGEQYF. The CDR3 DNA is TGTGCCAGCAGCCAGGACAGGGGGGGCGAGCAGTACTTC. Looking up the rest from reference TRBV7-3 and TRBJ2-7 gives the full variable domain: GAGVSQTPSNKVTEKGKYVELRCDPISGHTALYWYRQSLGQGPEFLIYFQGTGAADDSGLPNDRFFAVRPEGSVSTLKIQRTERGDSAVYLCASSQDRGGEQYFGPGTRLTVT.

This clone was seen just once. The chain couples TRBV29-1 to TRBJ1-1; D unresolved. CDR1 is SQVTM and CDR2 is ANQGSEA in the germline V gene. The ends were cut back, 5 bases at V and 6 bases at J, with 10 bases in the middle. CDR3 size: 11 residues. CDR3 nucleotides: TGCAGCGTTTATGAGAGCCCTGAAGCTTTCTTT. This sequence encodes CSVYESPEAFF.

V usage is TRBV12-5 and J usage is TRBJ2-3; 8 positions agree with TRBD2. The V and J ends lost 1 base and 7 bases, in that order; junction bases with no gene match: 7. Germline V lookup: CDR1 LGHNT, CDR2 FRNRAP. The CDR3 length is 15 residues. DNA for the CDR3: TGTGCTAGTGGTTTGGGGTCGGGGGGGCCGAATACGCAGTATTTT. Translated: CASGLGSGGPNTQYF.

The chain links TRBV25-1 to TRBJ1-5; the D is unclear. Trimming pared 6 bases from V and 6 bases from J, leaving 12 bases between. Germline V gene sequence: CDR1 MGHDK, CDR2 SYGVNS. This CDR3 region has 13 residues. The CDR3 coding sequence is TGTGCCAGCAGGGGTAGCATCAGTCAGCCCCAGCATTTT. Amino acids: CASRGSISQPQHF.

The CDR3 sequence: CATNRDREKNTEAFF. CDR3 nucleotides: TGTGCCACGAACCGGGACAGGGAAAAGAACACTGAAGCTTTCTTT. The rearrangement uses TRBV10-3 and TRBJ1-1; TRBD1 matches 9 bases. Germline trimming cut 10 bases from V and 1 base from J; bases unmatched to any gene: 10. The germline V gene encodes CDR1 ENHRY and CDR2 SYGVKD. The CDR3 totals 15 residues.

This clone is classed as medium-sized. The genes are TRBV10-3 and TRBJ2-7, with D tentatively TRBD1 (6 bases). Germline loops: CDR1 ENHRY, CDR2 SYGVKD. Trimming removed 5 bases from V and 1 base from J, with 9 bases in between. The CDR3 sequence is 13 residues long. In nucleotides, the CDR3 is TGTGCCATCAGTCAGGGGATGTCCTACGAGCAGTACTTC. This encodes CAISQGMSYEQYF.

The chain carries TRBV15 and TRBJ1-5; possibly TRBD1 for D (5 bases). V gave up 5 bases and J gave up 3 bases, with 17 bases separating them. The CDR3 spans 16 residues. Germline CDR1 LNHNV, CDR2 YYDKDF (reference sequence). For the CDR3, the DNA is TGTGCCACCAGCTCAGGTCAATTAGGGGCCAATCAGCCCCAGCATTTT. This codes for CATSSGQLGANQPQHF.

This clone showed up just once. The junction departs from the called germline gene at one end, perhaps through a read error. The chain joins TRBV7-7 to TRBJ2-3; D perhaps matches TRBD2 (6 bases). The CDR3 has 15 residues. Germline loops: CDR1 SSHAT, CDR2 FNYEAQ (reference sequence). CDR3 region: CASSLDAGPRNTQYF. CDR3 nucleotides: TGTGCTAGCAGCTTAGATGCGGGGCCGAGAAATACGCAGTATTTT.

In this sample, this clone turned up once. The rearrangement joins TRBV4-1 to TRBJ1-4; 7 positions agree with TRBD1. The CDR3 extends over 17 amino acids. Trimming took 7 bases from V and 6 from J; bases not matched to a gene: 17. Germline CDR1 MGHRA, CDR2 YSYEKL. The CDR3 nucleotides read TGCGCCAGCACAAGGTTCTTCCGGGACAGCACCTATGAAAAACTGTTTTTT. Translated, it gives CASTRFFRDSTYEKLFF.

The chain links TRBV5-1 to TRBJ1-2; D is perhaps TRBD1 (6 bases). CDR3 length: 13 residues. Trimming removed 4 bases from V and 6 bases from J, with 13 bases in between. Looked up from germline, CDR1 is SGHRS and CDR2 is YFSETQ. The CDR3 bases are TGCGCCAGCAGCAATGGACAGTCTCATGGCTACACCTTC. Protein: CASSNGQSHGYTF.

The chain combines TRBV5-6 with TRBJ1-2; 12 bases agree with TRBD1. This CDR3 contains 19 residues. In germline, CDR1 is SGHDT, CDR2 YYEEEE. With 0 bases clipped from V and 7 bases from J, the junction kept 16 bases outside the gene matches. The CDR3 region is CASSLVRLGQGARISGYTF. For the CDR3, the DNA is TGTGCCAGCAGCTTGGTAAGGTTGGGACAGGGGGCGCGAATTAGTGGCTACACCTTC.

The chain couples TRBV7-3 to TRBJ2-3, with D perhaps matching TRBD1 (5 bases). The CDR3 is 14 residues long. Trimming cost V 2 bases and J 1 base, with 7 bases left between them. The germline CDR1 and CDR2 sequences are SGHTA and FQGTGA. The DNA of the CDR3 is TGTGCCAGCAGCTTAGGGGCCGGCACAGATACGCAGTATTTT. Translation gives CASSLGAGTDTQYF.

The chain employs TRBV30 and TRBJ2-3; 9 bases fit TRBD2. V shed 2 bases, J shed 6 bases, and the junction held 9 bases outside the gene matches. The CDR3 contains 15 residues. Germline CDR1 and CDR2: GTSNPN and SVGIG (reference sequence). The CDR3 is CAWSLAGVGGDTQYF. The CDR3 DNA sequence: TGTGCCTGGAGTTTAGCGGGAGTTGGAGGTGATACGCAGTATTTT. Full variable domain (rest looked up from reference TRBV30 and TRBJ2-3): SQTIHQWPATLVQPVGSPLSLECTVEGTSNPNLYWYRQAAGRGLQLLFYSVGIGQISSEVPQNLSASRPQDRQFILSSKKLLLSDSGFYLCAWSLAGVGGDTQYFGPGTRLTVL.

The chain links TRBV5-1 to TRBJ1-1; the D gene is possibly TRBD1 (5 bases). Germline lookup yields CDR1 SGHRS and CDR2 YFSETQ. The CDR3 contains 13 residues. V lost 1 base and J lost 6, with 10 bases in between. CDR3 DNA: TGCGCCAGCAGCTTGACAGGACATCCTGAAGCTTTCTTT. Translated, it gives CASSLTGHPEAFF.

This clone has more than one count but fewer than ten. The gene calls are TRBV6-5 and TRBJ2-7, with TRBD1 as a possible D gene (6 bases). The CDR3 loop spans 14 amino acids. Germline V gene sequence: CDR1 MNHEY, CDR2 SVGAGI. The V gene lost 0 bases and the J gene lost 3 bases, with 9 bases spanning the gap. The CDR3 nucleotides read TGTGCCAGCAGTTACTCACAGGGTGGCTACGAGCAGTACTTC. It is translated as CASSYSQGGYEQYF.

This clone has just one count. The chain is built from TRBV28 and TRBJ1-1; TRBD1 matches 9 bases. V lost 4 bases, J lost 3 bases, and 12 bases stayed unmatched. Germline V gene lookup returns CDR1 MDHEN and CDR2 SYDVKM. This CDR3 contains 17 residues. In nucleotides, the CDR3 is TGTGCCAGCAGTTCCACAGGGGGCCGATTTAGTGACACTGAAGCTTTCTTT. This sequence encodes CASSSTGGRFSDTEAFF.

The CDR3 is CASSLASGSFYNEQFF. CDR3 in DNA: TGTGCCAGCAGCTTAGCTAGCGGGAGTTTCTACAATGAGCAGTTCTTC. This chain connects TRBV11-2 to TRBJ2-1; 10 bases line up with TRBD2. The junction had 3 bases not matched to a gene; V was cut back by 1 base and J by 3 bases. Germline V gene lookup returns CDR1 SGHAT and CDR2 FQNNGV. The CDR3 is 16 amino acids.